The 26 T cell receptor beta chains below were found in one sample sequenced in a study of T-cell memory formation after mild COVID-19. In TCRdb, the 5' RACE reads were re-called with MiXCR into one record per CDR3 protein. The sample includes hundreds of thousands of distinct CDR3 sequences, about 15% seen only once; the top ten take about a fifth. The material sequenced was PBMCs or a T cell subset sorted from them (not recorded which). The receptors shown here come from a young man who had mild COVID-19 (a few samples of this study predate the infection). Cell type and time point are not known.

This clonotype was found a few times. The chain links TRBV20-1 to TRBJ2-3, with 8 bases that match TRBD2. Germline assignment: CDR1 DFQATT and CDR2 SNEGSKA (reference sequence). CDR3 size: 16 residues. J was trimmed by 0 bases and V by 6 bases; bases with no gene match: 11. The DNA of the CDR3 is TGCAGTGCCGCGTTACTGGCGGGGGGTAGCACAGATACGCAGTATTTT. Translated: CSAALLAGGSTDTQYF.

This clonotype was detected only a few times. As DNA, the CDR3 is TGTGCCAGCAGATTACAGGGGGCAGATACGCAGTATTTT. Amino acid sequence: CASRLQGADTQYF. This chain uses TRBV27 with TRBJ2-3, with 8 bases matching TRBD1. Germline lookup yields CDR1 MNHEY and CDR2 SMNVEV (reference sequence). Germline trimming cut 6 bases from V and 4 bases from J; bases unmatched to any gene: 3. The CDR3 has 13 residues.

Many counts were recorded for this clonotype. The genes are TRBV3-1 and TRBJ2-1; TRBD1 matches 8 bases. The germline V gene encodes CDR1 LGHDT and CDR2 YNNKEL (reference sequence). This CDR3 is 15 amino acids long. The V segment lost 4 bases and the J segment 6 bases; nucleotides outside the gene matches: 8. The CDR3 protein is CASSPDRVILNEQFF. The CDR3 bases are TGTGCCAGCAGCCCGGACAGGGTAATTCTCAATGAGCAGTTCTTC.

The genes are TRBV5-6 and TRBJ1-6; the D gene is possibly TRBD1 (5 bases). From germline, CDR1 is SGHDT and CDR2 YYEEEE. This CDR3 comprises 14 residues. The ends were cut back, 0 bases at V and 13 bases at J, with 14 bases in the middle. The CDR3 nucleotides are TGTGCCAGCAGCTTGGGAGGGGAAGGTTCCCCCCTCCACTTT. Translated, it gives CASSLGGEGSPLHF. Full variable domain (rest looked up from reference TRBV5-6 and TRBJ1-6): DAGVTQSPTHLIKTRGQQVTLRCSPKSGHDTVSWYQQALGQGPQFIFQYYEEEERQRGNFPDRFSGHQFPNYSSELNVNALLLGDSALYLCASSLGGEGSPLHFGNGTRLTVT.

The chain is built from TRBV7-8 and TRBJ2-3, with TRBD2 matching 10 bases. CDR1 is SGHVS, CDR2 FQNEAQ, per germline. The CDR3 has 14 residues. V was clipped by 8 bases and J by 5 bases; unmatched bases: 7. CDR3 sequence reads: CASGLAAAIDTQYF. CDR3 DNA sequence: TGTGCCAGCGGACTAGCGGCAGCTATAGATACGCAGTATTTT.

This clonotype has only a few counts. This rearrangement joins TRBV7-6 to TRBJ2-3; 7 nucleotides agree with TRBD1. Germline lookup yields CDR1 SGHVS and CDR2 FNYEAQ. Losses at the gene ends were 1 base for V and 4 bases for J; bases not matched to a gene: 11. CDR3 size: 17 residues. The CDR3 bases are TGTGCCAGCAGCTTAGGTCCCGTGACAGGGCGCGCAGATACGCAGTATTTT. It is translated as CASSLGPVTGRADTQYF.

In this sample, this clonotype turned up many times. The rearrangement links TRBV7-2 to TRBJ1-1; D is possibly TRBD1 (5 bases). The CDR3 contains 14 residues. The V gene's germline CDR1 is SGHTA and CDR2 FQGNSA. V was cut by 1 base and J by 4 bases, with 10 bases left in between. DNA of the CDR3: TGTGCCAGCAGCTTAGAACAGGCGAGCACTGAAGCTTTCTTT. This sequence encodes CASSLEQASTEAFF.

V usage is TRBV7-2 and J usage is TRBJ2-1; the D gene could be TRBD1 or TRBD2 (5 bases each). Germline CDR1 is SGHTA and CDR2 is FQGNSA. V lost 1 base to trimming and J lost 10 bases, with 14 bases between them. The CDR3 consists of 14 residues. The DNA for the CDR3 is TGTGCCAGCAGCTTAGTATCCGTCTGGGGGGAGCAGTTCTTC. Its protein product is CASSLVSVWGEQFF.

This clonotype was seen only a few times. This chain links TRBV7-9 with TRBJ2-1; D not certain. Per germline, CDR1 SEHNR and CDR2 FQNEAQ (reference sequence). Trimming shortened V by 2 bases and J by 9 bases, and 8 bases separated the two germline ends. This CDR3 contains 12 residues. CDR3 region: CASSLRVAEQFF. The CDR3 bases are TGTGCCAGCAGCTTACGGGTCGCTGAGCAGTTCTTC. The full variable domain, completed using reference TRBV7-9 and TRBJ2-1, is DTGVSQNPRHKITKRGQNVTFRCDPISEHNRLYWYRQTLGQGPEFLTYFQNEAQLEKSRLLSDRFSAERPKGSFSTLEIQRTEQGDSAMYLCASSLRVAEQFFGPGTRLTVL.

This chain uses TRBV9 with TRBJ2-2; 7 bases are shared with TRBD1. The CDR3 is made up of 14 amino acids. The germline gives CDR1 SGDLS, CDR2 YYNGEE. V was pared by 5 bases and J by 8 bases, with 9 bases of the junction left unmatched. The CDR3, as DNA: TGTGCCAGCAGTTATACAGGGGTCGCTGGGGAGCTGTTTTTT. It is translated as CASSYTGVAGELFF. The entire variable domain, with the rest obtained from reference TRBV9 and TRBJ2-2, is as follows: DSGVTQTPKHLITATGQRVTLRCSPRSGDLSVYWYQQSLDQGLQFLIQYYNGEERAKGNILERFSAQQFPDLHSELNLSSLELGDSALYFCASSYTGVAGELFFGEGSRLTVL.

This clonotype was recorded many times. This chain links TRBV23-1 with TRBJ2-3; D might be TRBD2 (6 bases). TRBV23-1 has ORF status, its function being uncertain. CDR3 length equals 19 residues. Trimming took off 3 bases at V and 0 bases at J, with 22 bases between the two ends. The CDR3 DNA follows: TGCGCCAGCAGTCATAGCCGGCGAGGTGGGGGGAAGAGCACAGATACGCAGTATTTT. Its protein product is CASSHSRRGGGKSTDTQYF.

This clonotype has at least ten counts. The genes are TRBV29-1 and TRBJ2-5; a weak D match, TRBD1 (5 bases). The CDR3 sequence is 13 residues long. The germline gives CDR1 SQVTM, CDR2 ANQGSEA. V shed 3 bases and J shed 4 bases, with 12 bases lying between them. The CDR3 protein is CSVESSRGETQYF. The CDR3 bases are TGCAGCGTTGAGTCCTCAAGGGGAGAGACCCAGTACTTC.

This clonotype came up a few times. V and J are TRBV20-1 and TRBJ2-1, with D possibly being TRBD1 or TRBD2 (6 bases each). Germline assignment: CDR1 DFQATT and CDR2 SNEGSKA (reference sequence). V lost 4 bases and J 0 bases, leaving 16 bases between the germline ends. The CDR3 spans 16 residues. The CDR3 loop is CSATPTGAPSYNEQFF. The CDR3 nucleotides are TGCAGTGCTACCCCTACGGGGGCCCCCTCCTACAATGAGCAGTTCTTC.

The V gene is TRBV10-3, the J gene TRBJ1-2, with 7 bases matching TRBD1. Per germline, CDR1 ENHRY and CDR2 SYGVKD. V lost 6 bases and J lost 2; bases outside the gene matches: 12. The CDR3 totals 16 residues. The CDR3 DNA follows: TGTGCCATCAGCCTTGGCAGGGGGAATCGAAACTATGGCTACACCTTC. Protein product: CAISLGRGNRNYGYTF.

This clonotype has ten or more counts. The chain is built from TRBV5-1 and TRBJ1-4; D is undetermined. Germline V gene data show CDR1 as SGHRS and CDR2 as YFSETQ. Trimming took 1 base from V and 4 from J, leaving 11 bases between them. The CDR3 consists of 15 residues. This chain's CDR3 is CASSLSGELNEKLFF. In nucleotides, the CDR3 is TGCGCCAGCAGCTTGTCAGGCGAGCTTAATGAAAAACTGTTTTTT. Full variable domain (rest looked up from reference TRBV5-1 and TRBJ1-4): KAGVTQTPRYLIKTRGQQVTLSCSPISGHRSVSWYQQTPGQGLQFLFEYFSETQRNKGNFPGRFSGRQFSNSRSEMNVSTLELGDSALYLCASSLSGELNEKLFFGSGTQLSVL.

This clonotype was seen a handful of times. This chain uses TRBV4-1 with TRBJ2-7, with 11 positions matching TRBD1. After removal of 4 bases from V and 7 bases from J, the junction contained 15 bases not matched to a gene. This CDR3 comprises 17 residues. Germline values: CDR1 MGHRA, CDR2 YSYEKL. The CDR3 spells CASSPHILRTGGGEQYF. The CDR3 bases are TGCGCCAGCAGCCCCCACATACTCAGGACAGGGGGCGGGGAGCAGTACTTC.

The genes are TRBV7-2 and TRBJ1-4; D gene ambiguous. CDR3 length: 14 residues. CDR1 and CDR2 (germline): SGHTA, FQGNSA. V was cut by 1 base and J by 7 bases, with 10 bases left in between. The CDR3 protein is CASSLEGWGEKLFF. CDR3 nucleotide sequence: TGTGCCAGCAGCTTAGAAGGCTGGGGTGAAAAACTGTTTTTT.

The chain couples TRBV9 to TRBJ2-6, with a tentative D call TRBD1 (6 bases). Germline V gene lookup returns CDR1 SGDLS and CDR2 YYNGEE. The CDR3 runs 17 residues. Deletions cut 0 bases from V and 0 bases from J, with 10 bases between. Here the CDR3 DNA reads TGTGCCAGCAGCGTAGGGGGGCTACCCTCTGGGGCCAACGTCCTGACTTTC. This gives the protein CASSVGGLPSGANVLTF.

V usage is TRBV29-1 and J usage is TRBJ2-2, with D unresolved. The germline V gene encodes CDR1 SQVTM and CDR2 ANQGSEA. The ends were cut back, 3 bases at V and 4 bases at J, with 6 bases in the middle. The CDR3 sequence is 12 residues long. The CDR3 DNA follows: TGCAGCGTTGACACTGGCACCGGGGAGCTGTTTTTT. Its translation is CSVDTGTGELFF.

In its sample, this clonotype was seen a few times. The CDR3 reads CASSLSAVGTF. CDR3 nucleotides: TGTGCCAGCAGCTTATCGGCGGTGGGGACCTTC. The chain employs TRBV7-9 and TRBJ1-2; no clear D gene. V was trimmed by 2 bases and J by 14 bases, leaving 12 bases between them. Looked up from germline, CDR1 is SEHNR and CDR2 is FQNEAQ (reference sequence). The CDR3 runs 11 residues.

This clonotype was seen more than once but under ten times. CDR3 loop: CASSLGTGAWYQETQYF. CDR3 bases: TGCGCCAGCAGCCTGGGGACCGGGGCTTGGTACCAAGAGACCCAGTACTTC. This chain links TRBV5-1 with TRBJ2-5, with D perhaps being TRBD1 or TRBD2 (5 bases each). V was clipped by 4 bases and J by 0 bases, with 19 bases between them. This CDR3 is built from 17 residues. Germline V gene sequence: CDR1 SGHRS, CDR2 YFSETQ.

The CDR3 protein is CSARPDGFSGNTIYF. The CDR3 region has the DNA TGCAGTGCTAGACCGGACGGATTCTCTGGAAACACCATATATTTT. V and J are TRBV20-1 and TRBJ1-3; D unresolved. The CDR3 extends over 15 amino acids. The V end was cut by 2 bases, the J end by 0 bases, with 11 bases between. CDR1 and CDR2 (germline): DFQATT, SNEGSKA (reference sequence).

The V gene is TRBV10-3, the J gene TRBJ2-2; maybe TRBD1 (6 bases). This CDR3 comprises 14 residues. Germline assignment: CDR1 ENHRY and CDR2 SYGVKD. Trimming took off 10 bases at V and 0 bases at J, with 12 bases between the two ends. CDR3 amino acids: CATRQDPNTGELFF. CDR3 in DNA: TGTGCCACAAGACAGGACCCGAACACCGGGGAGCTGTTTTTT.

A few counts support this clonotype. The V and J genes are TRBV7-2 and TRBJ1-4; D call uncertain. CDR3 length: 13 residues. Germline CDR1 SGHTA, CDR2 FQGNSA. V lost 3 bases, J lost 8 bases, and 10 bases lay in between. CDR3 DNA: TGTGCCAGCAGCTTTGCCGGGGTAGAAAAACTGTTTTTT. Translation: CASSFAGVEKLFF.

This clonotype was seen only a few times. The rearrangement joins TRBV7-2 to TRBJ1-2; TRBD1 aligns across 7 bases. The germline V gene encodes CDR1 SGHTA and CDR2 FQGNSA. Germline trimming cut 3 bases from V and 2 bases from J; bases unmatched to any gene: 3. CDR3 length equals 14 residues. The CDR3 DNA is TGTGCCAGCAGCTTTGACAGGGAGAACTATGGCTACACCTTC. It codes for CASSFDRENYGYTF.

This rearrangement joins TRBV7-9 to TRBJ2-3; 10 nucleotides agree with TRBD1. The CDR3 is made up of 15 amino acids. The V gene's germline CDR1 is SEHNR and CDR2 FQNEAQ (reference sequence). The ends lost 3 bases at V and 5 bases at J; junction bases unmatched: 5. The CDR3 loop reads CASSFPGQGKDTQYF. Here the CDR3 DNA reads TGTGCCAGCAGCTTTCCGGGACAGGGGAAAGATACGCAGTATTTT.